Listed here are 8 T cell receptor beta chains from one sample, sequenced in a study of vaccination and CD4 T cells after COVID-19. Cultured CD4+ T-cell DNA underwent Oncomine TCR Beta short-read sequencing. TCRdb re-analysed the PCR reads in MiXCR, keeping a single row per CDR3 protein. This repertoire shows approximately 13,000 distinct CDR3 sequences, 61% found once; its top ten account for approximately 7.4%. Treatment denoted: 10-day PBMC culture with coronavirus spike peptide pools or control peptides (ViraFEST assay). These TCRs' antigens remain unknown. Sequenced material: CD4+ T cells from blood, cultured in vitro. The receptor set was obtained from a human donor who had recovered from COVID-19.

This chain joins TRBV7-3 and TRBJ2-1, with TRBD2 matching 8 bases. The germline V gene encodes CDR1 SGHTA and CDR2 FQGTGA. After removal of 1 base from V and 7 bases from J, the junction contained 9 bases not matched to a gene. The CDR3 loop spans 16 amino acids. The CDR3: CASSLRLATETNEQFF. Here the CDR3 DNA reads TGTGCCAGCAGCTTAAGACTAGCGACGGAGACGAATGAGCAGTTCTTC.

By proportion, this clonotype is medium-sized (0.01 to 0.1%). The rearrangement links TRBV27 to TRBJ1-2; TRBD1 matches at 8 bases. The V and J ends lost 5 bases and 2 bases, in that order; junction bases with no gene match: 10. The germline gives CDR1 MNHEY, CDR2 SMNVEV (reference sequence). The CDR3 runs 16 residues. The CDR3 loop reads CASSPPYRGRNYGYTF. In DNA, the CDR3 is TGTGCCAGCAGTCCCCCTTACAGGGGGAGAAACTATGGCTACACCTTC.

The chain uses TRBV2 and TRBJ1-5; D remains unclear. CDR3 length equals 13 residues. Germline assignment: CDR1 SNHLY and CDR2 FYNNEI. Trimming left V 7 bases short and J 7 bases short, with 14 bases between. The CDR3 loop reads CASKESIGQPQHF. CDR3 DNA sequence: TGTGCCAGCAAGGAGAGCATAGGGCAGCCCCAGCATTTT. Complete variable domain (other parts from reference TRBV2 and TRBJ1-5): EPEVTQTPSHQVTQMGQEVILRCVPISNHLYFYWYRQILGQKVEFLVSFYNNEISEKSEIFDDQFSVERPDGSNFTLKIRSTKLEDSAMYFCASKESIGQPQHFGDGTRLSIL.

The chain joins TRBV30 to TRBJ2-1, with 8 bases identical to TRBD2. CDR3 length: 15 residues. Per germline, CDR1 GTSNPN and CDR2 SVGIG (reference sequence). The V and J ends lost 1 base and 3 bases, in that order; junction bases with no gene match: 5. The CDR3 here is CAWSGVAGFYNEQFF. CDR3 bases: TGTGCCTGGAGTGGGGTAGCGGGGTTCTACAATGAGCAGTTCTTC. Variable domain in full (rest from reference TRBV30 and TRBJ2-1): SQTIHQWPATLVQPVGSPLSLECTVEGTSNPNLYWYRQAAGRGLQLLFYSVGIGQISSEVPQNLSASRPQDRQFILSSKKLLLSDSGFYLCAWSGVAGFYNEQFFGPGTRLTVL.

This sequence joins TRBV20-1 and TRBJ2-1; 12 bases are shared with TRBD2. This CDR3 is built from 16 residues. V trimming: 6 bases; J trimming: 1 base; junction bases outside the gene matches: 7. Germline values: CDR1 DFQATT, CDR2 SNEGSKA (reference sequence). DNA of the CDR3: TGCAGTGCGCACCTGACTAGCGGGAGTTCCTACAATGAGCAGTTCTTC. Its translation: CSAHLTSGSSYNEQFF.

The rearrangement joins TRBV9 to TRBJ2-5; 7 bases match TRBD2. With 4 bases clipped from V and 2 bases from J, the junction kept 5 bases outside the gene matches. The CDR3 loop spans 14 amino acids. The V gene's germline CDR1 is SGDLS and CDR2 YYNGEE. The CDR3 loop is CASSPGTIQETQYF. CDR3 bases: TGTGCCAGCAGCCCTGGGACTATTCAAGAGACCCAGTACTTC.

This clonotype has just a few counts. V usage is TRBV10-2 and J usage is TRBJ2-7; TRBD1 is a possible D gene (6 bases). Trimming left V 1 base short and J 7 bases short, with 11 bases between. CDR3 length equals 13 residues. Germline V gene lookup returns CDR1 WSHSY and CDR2 SAAADI. The CDR3 loop is CASSELGHGEQYF. The CDR3 coding sequence is TGCGCCAGCAGTGAGTTGGGACACGGGGAGCAGTACTTC.

The chain carries TRBV7-8 and TRBJ1-5; perhaps TRBD1 as D (5 bases). The CDR3 extends over 15 amino acids. V lost 5 bases and J 5 bases, leaving 16 bases between the germline ends. Per the germline V gene, CDR1 is SGHVS and CDR2 is FQNEAQ. Written as DNA, the CDR3 is TGTGCCAGCAGCCGAAAGCCAGGGAATGATCAGCCCCAGCATTTT. This codes for CASSRKPGNDQPQHF. Filled out from reference TRBV7-8 and TRBJ1-5, the complete variable domain reads GAGVSQSPRYKVAKRGQDVALRCDPISGHVSLFWYQQALGQGPEFLTYFQNEAQLDKSGLPSDRFFAERPEGSVSTLKIQRTQQEDSAVYLCASSRKPGNDQPQHFGDGTRLSIL.